The clone carrying this T cell receptor (beta chain) was seen repeatedly, ten times or more. The sample carries other DNA sequences with the same CDR3. This record comes from a study of beta chain features in type 1 diabetes. CDR1 and CDR2 (germline): SGHDT, YYEEEE. The length of the CDR3 is 14 residues. V lost 0 bases and J 7 bases, leaving 10 bases between the germline ends. Sequenced material consisted of expressed TCRB transcripts (all of the isolated RNA was reverse transcribed). Data came from immunoSEQ multiplex PCR; TCRdb stores just in-frame clones and leaves some out. This sample has about 200,000 clones, with around 9.9% found just once.

Sequences were obtained from central memory CD4+ T cells from blood. This sequence joins TRBV5-6 and TRBJ2-2; D is unclear. This sequence originates from a man younger than 35 in good health. CDR3 bases: TGTGCCAGCAGCTTGGCAGCCGGATTCGGGGAGCTGTTTTTT. The encoded protein is CASSLAAGFGELFF.